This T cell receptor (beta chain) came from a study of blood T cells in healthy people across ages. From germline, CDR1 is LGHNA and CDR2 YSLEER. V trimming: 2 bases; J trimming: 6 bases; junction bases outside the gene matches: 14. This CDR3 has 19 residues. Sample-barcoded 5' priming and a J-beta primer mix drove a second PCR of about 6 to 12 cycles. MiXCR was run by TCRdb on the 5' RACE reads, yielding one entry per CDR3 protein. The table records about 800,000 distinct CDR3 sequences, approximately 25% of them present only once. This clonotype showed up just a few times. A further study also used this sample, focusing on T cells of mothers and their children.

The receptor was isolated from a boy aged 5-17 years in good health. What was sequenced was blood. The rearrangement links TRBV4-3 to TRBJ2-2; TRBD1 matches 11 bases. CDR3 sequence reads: CASSQRIRGGTGGPGELFF. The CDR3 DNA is TGCGCCAGCAGCCAACGAATCAGGGGAGGGACAGGGGGACCCGGGGAGCTGTTTTTT.